This is a list of T cell receptor beta chains from one sample in a study of vaccination and CD4 T cells after COVID-19. Each CDR3 protein is one row after TCRdb ran MiXCR on the PCR reads. Of 6,900 or so distinct CDR3 sequences in the sample, approximately 31% were seen once. Antigen specificity for these receptors is unknown. Source material: CD4+ T cells from blood, cultured in vitro. The receptors here all came from a human donor in good health. Both conserved end residues are part of each CDR3. The order of the fields is D gene, J gene, clone size, V gene, CDR3 DNA, CDR3 protein. The D gene is left open where the match is weak. Clone size is stated in some rows and not others, as once, few, many or a class when expanded.

TRBD2,TRBJ2-1,few,TRBV20-1,TGCAGTGCTAGATCCCCGAGTGGCGGGAGGGATGAGCAGTTCTTC,CSARSPSGGRDEQFF
TRBD2,TRBJ2-5,medium-sized,TRBV20-1,TGCAGTGCCGAGGGGGCCCGGACTAGCGGGTCTCTGGGCCAGTACTTC,CSAEGARTSGSLGQYF
TRBD1,TRBJ2-1,NA,TRBV27,TGTGCCAGCAGTTTATTAGGGGGCCCCTCTAGGCAGTTCTTC,CASSLLGGPSRQFF
NA,TRBJ2-3,NA,TRBV20-1,TGCAGTGCTAGTCCTAGCACAGATACGCAGTATTTT,CSASPSTDTQYF
TRBD1,TRBJ2-7,NA,TRBV28,TGTGCCAGCAGTTTGCGGAGGACAGGGGCCTACGAGCAGTACTTC,CASSLRRTGAYEQYF
NA,TRBJ2-1,NA,TRBV6-2/TRBV6-3,TGTGCCAGCAGTTACCCCAGGGGGGTCTACAATGAGCAGTTCTTC,CASSYPRGVYNEQFF
NA,TRBJ2-1,NA,TRBV20-1,TGCAGTGCTAGGACTCCGGACGGACTCTCGAGCGGTGAGCAGTTCTTC,CSARTPDGLSSGEQFF
NA,TRBJ2-3,NA,TRBV24-1,TGTGCCACCAGTGATACCACAGATACGCAGTATTTT,CATSDTTDTQYF
TRBD2,TRBJ2-7,medium-sized,TRBV24-1,TGTGCCACCAGTGAGGGAGGGCCCCGCTACGAGCAGTACTTC,CATSEGGPRYEQYF
NA,TRBJ1-5,NA,TRBV20-1,TGCAGTGCTAGAGAGACAGGACGGGTGCTCAATCAGCCCCAGCATTTT,CSARETGRVLNQPQHF
TRBD1,TRBJ1-2,NA,TRBV2,TGTGCCAGCATTGTAACAGGGGCGGGTGGCTACACCTTC,CASIVTGAGGYTF
NA,TRBJ1-2,few,TRBV7-2,TGTGCCAGCAGCTTAGGGGGAGGGGGGGATGGCTACACCTTC,CASSLGGGGDGYTF
NA,TRBJ2-1,once,TRBV29-1,TGCAGCGTTGAAGTGGGGATCAATGAGCAGTTCTTC,CSVEVGINEQFF
TRBD2,TRBJ2-1,NA,TRBV7-8,TGTGCCAGCAGCTTAGTGATAGCGGGAGCGACTGAGCAGTTCTTC,CASSLVIAGATEQFF
NA,TRBJ2-7,NA,TRBV7-8,TGTGCCAGCAGCCCCAGACATAACCCCTACGAGCAGTACTTC,CASSPRHNPYEQYF
TRBD1,TRBJ2-5,NA,TRBV7-8,TGTGCCAGCAGCCCGATGCTAGGACAGGGGGCGCGTGAGACCCAGTACTTC,CASSPMLGQGARETQYF
NA,TRBJ1-5,NA,TRBV7-9,TGTGCCAGCAGCCCAGAGAACAATCAGCCCCAGCATTTT,CASSPENNQPQHF
TRBD2,TRBJ2-1,NA,TRBV5-4,TGTGCCAGCCCGGGGCGGGGGTTCGATGAGCAGTTCTTC,CASPGRGFDEQFF
NA,TRBJ2-7,NA,TRBV28,TGTGCCAGCAACGCTGCAGGGCCAACCTACGAGCAGTACTTC,CASNAAGPTYEQYF
TRBD1,TRBJ2-5,few,TRBV11-3,TGTGCCAGCAGCACCCACAGGGGAGATGAGACCCAGTACTTC,CASSTHRGDETQYF
TRBD1,TRBJ2-3,NA,TRBV28,TGTGCCAGCAGTCCACCCCGAGGACAGGGGAGAGATACGCAGTATTTT,CASSPPRGQGRDTQYF
NA,TRBJ1-2,NA,TRBV27,TGTGCCAGCAGTTCCTCATCACGGGGACACTATGGCTACACCTTC,CASSSSSRGHYGYTF
NA,TRBJ2-5,few,TRBV5-8,TGTGCCAGCAGCTTAGGGCCCTCCATCCAGACCCAGTACTTC,CASSLGPSIQTQYF
NA,TRBJ2-1,NA,TRBV2,TGTGCCAGCACTTTGTCCGATGAGCAGTTCTTC,CASTLSDEQFF
NA,TRBJ2-7,once,TRBV28,TGTACCAGCAGTTTAATTACGGGGTCCTCCTACGAGCAGTACTTC,CTSSLITGSSYEQYF
NA,TRBJ2-2,NA,TRBV20-1,TGCAGTGCCCGGGAACGGGGTCGCACCGGGGAGCTGTTTTTT,CSARERGRTGELFF
TRBD2,TRBJ2-7,NA,TRBV6-1,TGTGCCAGCGCTGCGCTAGCGGGTGTCTACGAGCAGTACTTC,CASAALAGVYEQYF
TRBD1,TRBJ2-5,NA,TRBV15,TGTGCCACCAGCAGAGATTCTAGGACAGGTGGCGAGACCCAGTACTTC,CATSRDSRTGGETQYF
TRBD1,TRBJ2-7,NA,TRBV11-1,TGTGCCAGCAGCCCTTCAACGGGACAGGGGTACTACGAGCAGTACTTC,CASSPSTGQGYYEQYF
NA,TRBJ2-3,NA,TRBV29-1,TGCAGCGTTGAACGGGTCACAGATACGCAGTATTTT,CSVERVTDTQYF
NA,TRBJ2-5,NA,TRBV7-9,TGTGCCAGCAGCCCCATTTTACGTCAAGAGGCCCAGTACTTC,CASSPILRQEAQYF
NA,TRBJ2-7,few,TRBV2,TGTGCCAGCAGTGAAGGCGTGTACGAGCAGTACTTC,CASSEGVYEQYF
TRBD1,TRBJ1-5,few,TRBV20-1,TGCAGTGCTGCCGGGACAGGGGGAACGGGGAGCAATCAGCCCCAGCATTTT,CSAAGTGGTGSNQPQHF
TRBD2,TRBJ2-7,NA,TRBV10-3,TGTGCCATCAGCCCGGGACTAGTCCCCCACGAGCAGTACTTC,CAISPGLVPHEQYF
NA,TRBJ1-5,medium-sized,TRBV27,TGTGCCAGCAGGGCACAGAATCAGCCCCAGCATTTT,CASRAQNQPQHF
NA,TRBJ2-1,few,TRBV20-1,TGCAGTGCCCAGAGGCCTAACAATGAGCAGTTCTTC,CSAQRPNNEQFF
NA,TRBJ2-1,few,TRBV20-1,TGCAGTGCTATCTTACGGGGGAATGAGCAGTTCTTC,CSAILRGNEQFF
NA,TRBJ2-2,NA,TRBV20-1,TGCAGTGCTAGATCGAACACCGGGGAGCTGTTTTTT,CSARSNTGELFF
TRBD1,TRBJ1-2,NA,TRBV7-9,TGTGCCAGCAGCAAGACAGGGGTGGACTATGGCTACACCTTC,CASSKTGVDYGYTF
NA,TRBJ2-5,few,TRBV5-4,TGTGCCAGCAGCTTGGCCACTAGTCCGGAGACCCAGTACTTC,CASSLATSPETQYF
TRBD2,TRBJ2-7,NA,TRBV6-5,TGTGCCAGCAGTTACTCGAGTGGCGGGAGGGCCTACGAGCAGTACTTC,CASSYSSGGRAYEQYF
NA,TRBJ2-7,few,TRBV5-4,TGTGCCAGCAGCCCAGCTCGGTCCTACGAGCAGTACTTC,CASSPARSYEQYF
TRBD1,TRBJ2-5,NA,TRBV2,TGTGCCAGCAGGCCGGACAGGGGGAACCAAGAGACCCAGTACTTC,CASRPDRGNQETQYF
TRBD2,TRBJ2-7,NA,TRBV7-9,TGTGCCAGCAGCTTCGAACGGGGGGCCTACGAGCAGTACTTC,CASSFERGAYEQYF
TRBD2,TRBJ2-5,few,TRBV25-1,TGTGCCAGCAGTGATAGCGGGAGGGCGGAGACCCAGTACTTC,CASSDSGRAETQYF
NA,TRBJ2-3,NA,TRBV7-9,TGTGCCAGCAGCTTAGGTGGAGCCACAGATACGCAGTATTTT,CASSLGGATDTQYF
TRBD1,TRBJ1-2,few,TRBV28,TGTGCCAGCAGATACGGGACAGCTAACTATGGCTACACCTTC,CASRYGTANYGYTF
NA,TRBJ2-1,NA,TRBV9,TGTGCCAGCAGCGTAGTCCCCCAGAGCAATGAGCAGTTCTTC,CASSVVPQSNEQFF
NA,TRBJ1-2,few,TRBV7-8,TGTGCCAGCAGTCCAGCGGCAGGGAACTATGGCTACACCTTC,CASSPAAGNYGYTF
NA,TRBJ2-5,medium-sized,TRBV27,TGTGCCAGCACCCGAGGAGAGACCCAGTACTTC,CASTRGETQYF
NA,TRBJ1-2,medium-sized,TRBV20-1,TGCAGTGCTAGTGAGGGCGTGGGTGGCTACACCTTC,CSASEGVGGYTF
NA,TRBJ2-5,medium-sized,TRBV15,TGTGCCACCAGTCCAGGCCCAATAGAGACCCAGTACTTC,CATSPGPIETQYF
NA,TRBJ2-3,NA,TRBV20-1,TGCAGTGCTAGAAGCCCTGGGGGCACAGATACGCAGTATTTT,CSARSPGGTDTQYF
TRBD1,TRBJ2-5,few,TRBV7-6,TGTGCCAGCAGCCCCCAGGACAGGGGTAGGGAGACCCAGTACTTC,CASSPQDRGRETQYF